Each of the 19 T cell receptor beta chains below was sequenced from the same sample in a study of blood T cell repertoires in COVID-19. Repertoires were generated with immunoSEQ multiplex PCR, while TCRdb's copy carries only in-frame clones and drops some. This table holds roughly 200,000 clones, roughly 88% found once. Sequenced: peripheral blood. These receptors were taken from a human donor with active or convalescent COVID-19. The donor label of this sample is uncertain.

The CDR3 loop reads CASSQVGGANQPQHF. CDR3 coding DNA: TGCGCCAGCAGCCAAGTGGGCGGGGCTAATCAGCCCCAGCATTTT. The chain has TRBV4-1 and TRBJ1-5, with D tentatively TRBD1 (5 bases). Germline V CDR1 and CDR2: MGHRA, YSYEKL. Trimming took off 1 base at V and 4 bases at J, with 11 bases between the two ends. The CDR3 has 15 amino acids.

The chain recombines TRBV24-1 with TRBJ1-2, with D perhaps TRBD1 (5 bases). CDR1 is KGHDR, CDR2 SFDVKD, per germline. The CDR3 has 14 amino acids. V lost 7 bases and J 3 bases, leaving 14 bases between the germline ends. The CDR3 DNA follows: TGTGCCACCAGCCCTGATGACAGCGACTATGGCTACACCTTC. This sequence encodes CATSPDDSDYGYTF.

This clone was seen a single time. The V and J genes are TRBV3-1 (or the pseudogene TRBV3-2) and TRBJ1-1; D gene uncertain. In germline, CDR1 is LGHDT, CDR2 YNNKEL (reference sequence). V dropped 0 bases and J dropped 3 bases, with 2 bases sitting between them. This CDR3 has 12 amino acids. CDR3 loop: CASSQDYTEAFF. The DNA for the CDR3 is TGTGCCAGCAGCCAAGACTACACTGAAGCTTTCTTT.

This sequence joins TRBV24-1 and TRBJ2-1; TRBD2 aligns across 9 bases. V lost 7 bases and J lost 12; bases outside the gene matches: 9. Germline V gene sequence: CDR1 KGHDR, CDR2 SFDVKD. This CDR3 is 13 amino acids long. In nucleotides, the CDR3 is TGTGCCACCAGCGCAGCTAGCGGGAAAGTGCAGTTCTTC. Amino acid sequence: CATSAASGKVQFF.

The genes are TRBV5-1 and TRBJ2-5, with TRBD2 matching over 9 bases. The V gene end was trimmed by 6 bases and the J gene end by 5 bases; junction bases not matched to a gene: 8. This CDR3 spans 14 amino acids. Germline lookup yields CDR1 SGHRS and CDR2 YFSETQ. In nucleotides, the CDR3 is TGCGCCAGCAAAGCGGGAGGAGGAGGGGAGACCCAGTACTTC. Amino acids: CASKAGGGGETQYF.

The CDR3 DNA reads as TGTGCCAGCATGTATCAGGGTAAAACCGGGGAGCTGTTTTTT. Translation: CASMYQGKTGELFF. This chain links TRBV2 with TRBJ2-2; the D gene is possibly TRBD1 (5 bases). This CDR3 contains 14 residues. Trimming stripped 7 bases from V and 5 bases from J, with 14 bases between. Per the germline V gene, CDR1 is SNHLY and CDR2 is FYNNEI.

This chain joins TRBV5-6 and TRBJ2-1; D possibly corresponds to TRBD1 (5 bases). This CDR3 region has 19 residues. Trimming shortened V by 1 base and J by 2 bases, and 22 bases separated the two germline ends. Germline V gene sequence: CDR1 SGHDT, CDR2 YYEEEE. CDR3 nucleotide sequence: TGTGCCAGCAGCTTGACCTTGATAAGGGGCCAGGTCGCCTACAATGAGCAGTTCTTC. Its translation: CASSLTLIRGQVAYNEQFF.

The chain has TRBV2 and TRBJ2-7, with 9 bases matching TRBD2. The germline V gene encodes CDR1 SNHLY and CDR2 FYNNEI. With 8 bases clipped from V and 3 bases from J, the junction kept 8 bases outside the gene matches. The CDR3 sequence is 14 residues long. Here the CDR3 reads CASGRFSGSYEQYF. In DNA, the CDR3 is TGTGCCAGCGGGCGGTTTAGCGGGAGCTACGAGCAGTACTTC.

The gene calls are TRBV7-8 and TRBJ2-1; D uncertain. The CDR3 covers 13 residues. In germline, CDR1 is SGHVS, CDR2 FQNEAQ. V lost 1 base and J 10 bases, leaving 11 bases between the germline ends. The CDR3 loop is CASSLGERLEQFF. CDR3 sequence (DNA): TGTGCCAGCAGCTTAGGTGAGCGTTTGGAGCAGTTCTTC. Full variable domain (remainder filled in from reference TRBV7-8 and TRBJ2-1): GAGVSQSPRYKVAKRGQDVALRCDPISGHVSLFWYQQALGQGPEFLTYFQNEAQLDKSGLPSDRFFAERPEGSVSTLKIQRTQQEDSAVYLCASSLGERLEQFFGPGTRLTVL.

The chain employs TRBV3-1 (or the pseudogene TRBV3-2) and TRBJ2-7, with 11 bases identical to TRBD2. J gave up 6 bases and V 4 bases, and 5 bases lay outside the gene matches. Per the germline V gene, CDR1 is LGHDT and CDR2 is YNNKEL (reference sequence). The CDR3 has 14 amino acids. The CDR3 protein is CASSPDLAGGEQYF. CDR3 bases: TGTGCCAGCAGCCCCGACCTAGCGGGAGGCGAGCAGTACTTC.

A few counts support this clone. In DNA form, the CDR3 reads TGTGCCAGCAGCGGGACACTACGGACTAGCGGGAGGGCCCTCGGGGAGCTGTTTTTT. It yields the protein CASSGTLRTSGRALGELFF. V usage is TRBV9 and J usage is TRBJ2-2, with 15 positions matching TRBD2. V was clipped by 3 bases and J by 7 bases; unmatched bases: 13. The V gene's germline CDR1 is SGDLS and CDR2 YYNGEE. This CDR3 contains 19 residues.

V is TRBV4-1 and J is TRBJ2-7; D gene ambiguous. Between the trimmed V and J ends, which lost 1 base and 1 base, there was a span of 5 bases. Looked up from germline, CDR1 is MGHRA and CDR2 is YSYEKL. This CDR3 region has 13 residues. The CDR3 loop reads CASSQVSSYEQYF. The CDR3 DNA reads TGCGCCAGCAGCCAAGTTTCTTCCTACGAGCAGTACTTC.

This rearrangement joins TRBV6-1 to TRBJ2-7, with 10 bases matching TRBD2. The CDR3 extends over 17 amino acids. The J segment lost 1 base and the V segment lost 4 bases, leaving 10 bases of the junction unmatched. Germline V lookup: CDR1 MNHNS, CDR2 SASEGT. The chain's CDR3 is CASSVLYSGRPSYEQYF. CDR3 sequence (DNA): TGTGCCAGCAGTGTACTGTATAGCGGGAGGCCTTCCTACGAGCAGTACTTC.

The chain is built from TRBV7-2 and TRBJ1-2, with 7 bases fitting TRBD1. With 3 bases clipped from V and 4 bases from J, the junction kept 5 bases outside the gene matches. The V gene's germline CDR1 is SGHTA and CDR2 FQGNSA. The CDR3 loop spans 14 amino acids. CDR3: CASSFDRAPYGYTF. For the CDR3, the DNA is TGTGCCAGCAGCTTCGACAGGGCTCCCTATGGCTACACCTTC. The full variable domain, in which reference TRBV7-2 and TRBJ1-2 provide the parts outside the CDR3, is GAGVSQSPSNKVTEKGKDVELRCDPISGHTALYWYRQSLGQGLEFLIYFQGNSAPDKSGLPSDRFSAERTGGSVSTLTIQRTQQEDSAVYLCASSFDRAPYGYTFGSGTRLTVV.

The chain has TRBV6-4 and TRBJ2-6, with 9 bases matching TRBD1. Germline lookup yields CDR1 MRHNA and CDR2 SNTAGT. CDR3 size: 18 residues. Trimming removed 5 bases from V and 0 bases from J; junction bases left unmatched: 8. CDR3 DNA: TGTGCCAGCAGTCCGGGACAGGGACTAAGCTCTGGGGCCAACGTCCTGACTTTC. This codes for CASSPGQGLSSGANVLTF.

This chain's CDR3 is CASSGGAAAGQETQYF. The CDR3 nucleotides are TGTGCCAGCAGCGGAGGTGCTGCGGCTGGGCAAGAGACCCAGTACTTC. The chain is built from TRBV11-3 and TRBJ2-5, with TRBD2 as a possible D gene (5 bases). V was trimmed by 5 bases and J by 2 bases, leaving 18 bases between them. The CDR3 totals 16 residues. CDR1 and CDR2 (germline): SGHNT, YENEEA.

The chain employs TRBV7-6 and TRBJ1-5; D not certain. Trimming removed 1 base at V and 3 bases at J, with 4 bases between. Germline CDR1 and CDR2: SGHVS and FNYEAQ. The CDR3 has 13 amino acids. In nucleotides, the CDR3 is TGTGCCAGCAGCTTAGGGCCCAATCAGCCCCAGCATTTT. Protein sequence: CASSLGPNQPQHF. Combining the CDR3 with reference TRBV7-6 and TRBJ1-5 gives the whole variable domain GAGVSQSPRYKVTKRGQDVALRCDPISGHVSLYWYRQALGQGPEFLTYFNYEAQQDKSGLPNDRFSAERPEGSISTLTIQRTEQRDSAMYRCASSLGPNQPQHFGDGTRLSIL.

V is TRBV7-9 and J is TRBJ1-3; no clear D. Trimming removed 7 bases at V and 3 bases at J, with 19 bases between. Germline lookup yields CDR1 SEHNR and CDR2 FQNEAQ (reference sequence). This CDR3 is 16 amino acids long. The chain's CDR3 is CASNLPGSGGGNTIYF. DNA of the CDR3: TGTGCCAGCAACCTCCCGGGGTCCGGTGGTGGAAACACCATATATTTT.

The chain uses TRBV5-4 and TRBJ2-5; tentative D call: TRBD2 (6 bases). Germline V CDR1 and CDR2: SGHNT, YYREEE (reference sequence). V was clipped by 6 bases and J by 0 bases, with 15 bases between them. The CDR3 length is 15 residues. CDR3 amino acids: CASTRRGGNQETQYF. The CDR3 bases are TGTGCCAGCACCCGGCGGGGTGGCAACCAAGAGACCCAGTACTTC. Full variable domain (remainder filled in from reference TRBV5-4 and TRBJ2-5): ETGVTQSPTHLIKTRGQQVTLRCSSQSGHNTVSWYQQALGQGPQFIFQYYREEENGRGNFPPRFSGLQFPNYSSELNVNALELDDSALYLCASTRRGGNQETQYFGPGTRLLVL.